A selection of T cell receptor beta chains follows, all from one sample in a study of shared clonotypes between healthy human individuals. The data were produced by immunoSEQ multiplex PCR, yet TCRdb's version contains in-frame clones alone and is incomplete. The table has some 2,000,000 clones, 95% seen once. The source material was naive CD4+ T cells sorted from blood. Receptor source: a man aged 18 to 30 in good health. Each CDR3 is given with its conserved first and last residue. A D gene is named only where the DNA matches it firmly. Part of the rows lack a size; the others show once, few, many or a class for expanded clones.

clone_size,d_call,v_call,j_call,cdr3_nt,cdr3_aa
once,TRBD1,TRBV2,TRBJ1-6,TGTGCCAGCAGTGGGTCGGGACAGATTAATTCACCCCTCCACTTT,CASSGSGQINSPLHF
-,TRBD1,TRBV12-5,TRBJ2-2,TGTGCTAGTGGTTTGGTTGGAGGCAGGGGGCTTCCGAACACCGGGGAGCTGTTTTTT,CASGLVGGRGLPNTGELFF
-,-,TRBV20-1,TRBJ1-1,TGCATGGTACCGGAGAACACTGAAGCTTTCTTT,CMVPENTEAFF
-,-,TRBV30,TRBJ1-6,TGTGCCTGGAGTGTACGGGAATCACCCCTCCACTTT,CAWSVRESPLHF
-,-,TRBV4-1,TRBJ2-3,TGCGCCAGCAGCCAAGATCTACTCACCTCTAGCACAGATACGCAGTATTTT,CASSQDLLTSSTDTQYF
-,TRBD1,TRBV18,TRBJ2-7,TGTGCCAGCTCACCACTTACAGGGGAGTCCTACGAGCAGTACTTC,CASSPLTGESYEQYF
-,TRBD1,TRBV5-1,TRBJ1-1,TGCGCCAGCAGCTTCCAGGGGGGGACTGAAGCTTTCTTT,CASSFQGGTEAFF
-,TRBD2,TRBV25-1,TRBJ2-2,TGTGCCAAGGGGCGGGGGTCGAACACCGGGGAGCTGTTTTTT,CAKGRGSNTGELFF
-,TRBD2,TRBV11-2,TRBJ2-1,TGTGCCAGCAGCCCGGGACTAGCGGCCTCCTACAATGAGCAGTTCTTC,CASSPGLAASYNEQFF
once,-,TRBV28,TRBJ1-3,TGTGCCAGCAGTTTTCAGGTCTTAAACACCATATATTTT,CASSFQVLNTIYF
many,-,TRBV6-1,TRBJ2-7,TGTGCCAGCCTCCTGGGGGGCCGAAGCTCCTACGAGCAGTACTTC,CASLLGGRSSYEQYF
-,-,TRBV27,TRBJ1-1,TGTGCCAGCAGTTTATCGCGGGTTGGAGGAGCTGAAGCTTTCTTT,CASSLSRVGGAEAFF
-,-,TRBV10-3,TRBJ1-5,TGTGCCATCAGTGAGTCCCTCGATCAGCCCCAGCATTTT,CAISESLDQPQHF
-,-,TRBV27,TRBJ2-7,TGTGCCAGCAGTTCAAGCGGAGGCGAGTCCTACGAGCAGTACTTC,CASSSSGGESYEQYF
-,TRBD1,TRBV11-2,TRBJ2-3,TGTGCCAGCAGCATCCAGGGGGCGGGAGATACGCAGTATTTT,CASSIQGAGDTQYF
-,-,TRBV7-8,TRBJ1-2,TGTGCCAGCAGCCTTAGGACGGGCGGTGGCTACACCTTC,CASSLRTGGGYTF
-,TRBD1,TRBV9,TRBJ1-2,TGTGCCAGCAGCGTAGGAGGCAGGGGGTTAAGTCATGGCTACACCTTC,CASSVGGRGLSHGYTF
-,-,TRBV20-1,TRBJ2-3,TGCAGTGCATCCACAGATACGCAGTATTTT,CSASTDTQYF
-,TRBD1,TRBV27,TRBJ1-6,TGTGCCAGCAGTCGGCTCGGGACAGCTAATTCACCCCTCCACTTT,CASSRLGTANSPLHF
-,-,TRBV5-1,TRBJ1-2,TGCGCCAGCAGCTCGTCTGGAGGCTATGGCTACACCTTC,CASSSSGGYGYTF
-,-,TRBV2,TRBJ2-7,TGTGCCAGCAGTGATGGCCTAGCTGGCTACGAGCAGTACTTC,CASSDGLAGYEQYF
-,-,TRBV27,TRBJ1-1,TGTGCCAGCAGTTTATCCCCGAACACTGAAGCTTTCTTT,CASSLSPNTEAFF
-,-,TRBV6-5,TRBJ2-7,TGTGCCACCCTCCGGGGAGGGGGCGGTTCCTACGAGCAGTACTTC,CATLRGGGGSYEQYF
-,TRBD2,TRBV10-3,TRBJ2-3,TGTGCCATCAGAGAATTTAGCGGGGGCACAGATACGCAGTATTTT,CAIREFSGGTDTQYF
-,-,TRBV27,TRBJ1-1,TGTGCCAGCAGCCCGACAGCGTTCTTATTGAACACTGAAGCTTTCTTT,CASSPTAFLLNTEAFF
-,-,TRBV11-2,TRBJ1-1,TGTGCCAGCAGCTTAGCGGGGAGTCTTATGGACACTGAAGCTTTCTTT,CASSLAGSLMDTEAFF
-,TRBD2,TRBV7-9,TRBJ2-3,TGTGCCAGCAGCTCGGGACTAGTGACAGATACGCAGTATTTT,CASSSGLVTDTQYF
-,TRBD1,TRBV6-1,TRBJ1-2,TGTGCCAGCAGCGCTGGACAGGGTGTGGTTGGCTACACCTTC,CASSAGQGVVGYTF
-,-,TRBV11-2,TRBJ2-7,TGTGCCAGCAGTCTCGGACCCTCCTACGAGCAGTACTTC,CASSLGPSYEQYF
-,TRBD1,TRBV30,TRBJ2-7,TGTGCCTGGAGTTCCGGGACAGGATACTACGAGCAGTACTTC,CAWSSGTGYYEQYF
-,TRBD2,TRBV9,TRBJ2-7,TGTGCCAGCAGCGCGCTGGGGGGGGAATACGAGCAGTACTTC,CASSALGGEYEQYF
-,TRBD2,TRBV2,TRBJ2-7,TGTGCCAGCAATCAGGATATGCCTAGCGGGAGCGAGCAGTACTTC,CASNQDMPSGSEQYF
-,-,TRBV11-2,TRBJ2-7,TGTGCCAGCAGCTTAGGGTATTACGAGCAGTACTTC,CASSLGYYEQYF
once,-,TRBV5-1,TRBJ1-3,TGCGCCAGCAGCGAACAGTCCCTCTCTGGAAACACCATATATTTT,CASSEQSLSGNTIYF
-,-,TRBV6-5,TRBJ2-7,TGTGCCAGCAGTTACGGGGCCTCCTACGAGCAGTACTTC,CASSYGASYEQYF
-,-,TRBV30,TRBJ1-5,TGTGCCTGGAGCAGGAACAATCAGCCCCAGCATTTT,CAWSRNNQPQHF
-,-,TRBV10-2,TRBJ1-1,TGTGCCAGCAGCCGACGCCCGGAGGAGGCTTTCTTT,CASSRRPEEAFF
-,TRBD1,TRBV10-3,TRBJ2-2,TGTGCCATCATGGGGACAGGGCAGAACACCGGGGAGCTGTTTTTT,CAIMGTGQNTGELFF
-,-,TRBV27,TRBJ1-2,TGTGCCAGCAGTTTATCGGGACGGACTAACTATGGCTACACCTTC,CASSLSGRTNYGYTF
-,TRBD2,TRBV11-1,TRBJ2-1,TGTGCCAGCACCTTAAACCCCGGACTAGGCTACAATGAGCAGTTCTTC,CASTLNPGLGYNEQFF
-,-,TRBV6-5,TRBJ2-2,TGTGCCAGCAGTTACCACCGTTTGGGCACCGGGGAGCTGTTTTTT,CASSYHRLGTGELFF
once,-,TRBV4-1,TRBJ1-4,TGCGCCAGCAGCCCTGGAGGTGAAAAACTGTTTTTT,CASSPGGEKLFF
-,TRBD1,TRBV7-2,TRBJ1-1,TGTGCCAGCAGCTTAGATCTGGGGACAGACACTGAAGCTTTCTTT,CASSLDLGTDTEAFF
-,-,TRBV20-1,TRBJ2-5,TGCAGTGCTATGGTAGGCGAGACCCAGTACTTC,CSAMVGETQYF
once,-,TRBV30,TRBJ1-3,TGTGCCTGGTCTGCGGACAACCGGCCTGGAAACACCATATATTTT,CAWSADNRPGNTIYF
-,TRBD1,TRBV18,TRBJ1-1,TGTGCCAGCTCACCACCGGACAGGGGAGCCACTGAAGCTTTCTTT,CASSPPDRGATEAFF
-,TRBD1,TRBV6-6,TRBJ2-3,TGTGCCAGCCGGACAGGGGGAACAGATACGCAGTATTTT,CASRTGGTDTQYF
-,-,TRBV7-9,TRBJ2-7,TGTGCCAGCTCGGAGGGTACAGGGGCTAGCTACGAGCAGTACTTC,CASSEGTGASYEQYF
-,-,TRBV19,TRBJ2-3,TGTGCCAGTAGTAGCGGGAAAAGCACAGATACGCAGTATTTT,CASSSGKSTDTQYF
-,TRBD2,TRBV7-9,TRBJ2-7,TGTGCCAGCAGCTTAGCGGGAGGGAGCTCCTACGAGCAGTACTTC,CASSLAGGSSYEQYF
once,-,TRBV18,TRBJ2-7,TGTGCCAGCTCACCCTTCCAGGGGGGAGTATCCTACGAGCAGTACTTC,CASSPFQGGVSYEQYF
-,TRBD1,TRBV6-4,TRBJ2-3,TGTGCCAGCCACCGTACAGGGGGCGCAGCAGATACGCAGTATTTT,CASHRTGGAADTQYF
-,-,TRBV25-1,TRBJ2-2,TGTGCCAGCAGTGAACCCCGAGGGGGAACCGGGGAGCTGTTTTTT,CASSEPRGGTGELFF
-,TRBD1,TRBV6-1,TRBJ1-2,TGTGCCAGCACAAGACAGGGCTTCGGCTATGGCTACACCTTC,CASTRQGFGYGYTF
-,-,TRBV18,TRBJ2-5,TGTGCCAGCTCAAGAGGATCGCAAGAGACCCAGTACTTC,CASSRGSQETQYF
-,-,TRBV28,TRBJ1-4,TGTGCCAGCCACGGGGGGGCAACTAATGAAAAACTGTTTTTT,CASHGGATNEKLFF
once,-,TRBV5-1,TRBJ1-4,TGCGCCAGCAGCTTGGACAGGGTCCGGGAAAAACTGTTTTTT,CASSLDRVREKLFF
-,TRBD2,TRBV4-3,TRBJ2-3,TGCGCCAGCAGCCAAGATCGCCGGGACTACACAGATACGCAGTATTTT,CASSQDRRDYTDTQYF